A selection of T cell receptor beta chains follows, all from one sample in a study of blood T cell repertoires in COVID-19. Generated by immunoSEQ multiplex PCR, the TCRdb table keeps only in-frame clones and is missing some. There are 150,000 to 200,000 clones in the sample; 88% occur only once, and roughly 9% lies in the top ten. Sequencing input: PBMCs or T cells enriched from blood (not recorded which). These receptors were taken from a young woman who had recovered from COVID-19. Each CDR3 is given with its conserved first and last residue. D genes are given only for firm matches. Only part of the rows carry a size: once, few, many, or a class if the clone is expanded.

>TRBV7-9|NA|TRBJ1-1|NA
CASSLQEGVNTEAFF
TGTGCCAGCAGCTTACAAGAGGGCGTGAACACTGAAGCTTTCTTT
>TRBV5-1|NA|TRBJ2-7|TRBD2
CASTRGDLAGAFGEQYF
TGCGCCAGCACTCGAGGAGATTTAGCGGGGGCCTTTGGTGAGCAGTACTTC
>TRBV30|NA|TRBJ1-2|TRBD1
CAWSVTETGVNTF
TGTGCCTGGAGTGTTACTGAGACAGGGGTTAACACCTTC
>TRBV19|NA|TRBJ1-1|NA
CASSISLGTGYTEAFF
TGTGCCAGTAGTATTTCACTGGGTACAGGTTACACTGAAGCTTTCTTT
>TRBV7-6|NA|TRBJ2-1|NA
CASSLESGREQFF
TGTGCCAGCAGCTTAGAGTCAGGGCGTGAGCAGTTCTTC
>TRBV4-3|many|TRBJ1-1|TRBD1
CASSQEDRVRTEAFF
TGCGCCAGCAGCCAGGAGGACAGGGTGAGGACTGAAGCTTTCTTT
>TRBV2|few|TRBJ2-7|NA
CASSEVGAGIGYEQYF
TGTGCCAGCAGTGAAGTAGGGGCAGGGATCGGGTACGAGCAGTACTTC
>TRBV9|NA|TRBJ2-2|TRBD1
CASSAPDRAPNTGELFF
TGTGCCAGCAGCGCCCCCGACAGGGCCCCGAACACCGGGGAGCTGTTTTTT
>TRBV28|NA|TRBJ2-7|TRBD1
CASSFSPGQSNYEQYF
TGTGCCAGCAGTTTCTCCCCGGGACAGTCTAACTACGAGCAGTACTTC
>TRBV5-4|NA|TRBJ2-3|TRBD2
CASSSLTSAVGTDTQYF
TGTGCCAGCAGCTCCCTGACTAGCGCAGTGGGCACAGATACGCAGTATTTT
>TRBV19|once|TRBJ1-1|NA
CASSILTGQGRTEAFF
TGTGCCAGTAGTATTTTGACGGGCCAGGGGCGCACTGAAGCTTTCTTT
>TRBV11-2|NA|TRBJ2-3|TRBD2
CASSLAPLLAGGTDTQYF
TGTGCCAGCAGCCTGGCACCGTTGCTCGCGGGGGGCACAGATACGCAGTATTTT
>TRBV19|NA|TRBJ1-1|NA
CASSIGQTEAFF
TGTGCCAGTAGTATTGGCCAGACTGAAGCTTTCTTT
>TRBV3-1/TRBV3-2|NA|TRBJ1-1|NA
CASSQTLLNTEAFF
TGTGCCAGCAGCCAGACTCTTCTGAACACTGAAGCTTTCTTT
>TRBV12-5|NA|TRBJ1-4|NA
CASGPQVRAYCREKLFF
TGTGCTAGTGGTCCCCAAGTGAGGGCCTACTGTCGTGAAAAACTGTTTTTT
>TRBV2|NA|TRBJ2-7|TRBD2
CASTGGLAYEQYF
TGTGCCAGCACGGGAGGGCTAGCCTACGAGCAGTACTTC
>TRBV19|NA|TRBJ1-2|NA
CASSIYSVGYGYTF
TGTGCCAGTAGTATTTACAGTGTTGGGTATGGCTACACCTTC